This TCR beta chain was found in a study of cytomegalovirus exposure and HLA in healthy donors. With 60 Vbeta and 13 Jbeta primers, the PCR was carried out. TCRdb's copy holds only in-frame clones and misses some; the assay was immunoSEQ multiplex PCR. The top ten hold around 3% of the sample, which has roughly 120,000 clones, 80% seen once. The CDR3 consists of 15 residues. The V gene's germline CDR1 is SNHLY and CDR2 FYNNEI. General study points: Most subjects' HLA-A and HLA-B alleles were reportedly predicted from TCR beta sequences. Trimming of TCR beta V- and J-genes showed a link, identified in a later analysis, to a missense DCLRE1C variant.

With regard to this clone: Its antigen is currently unknown.

This clonotype was sampled from a male donor in good health and CMV-seronegative. Material: PBMCs. This chain joins TRBV2 and TRBJ2-5, with 7 positions matching TRBD1. TRBJ2-7 explains the end of the DNA better; the J call may be wrong. The CDR3 loop is CASSPLRQGSYEQYF. CDR3 sequence (DNA): TGTGCCAGCAGCCCTCTGAGACAGGGTTCCTACGAGCAGTACTTC.